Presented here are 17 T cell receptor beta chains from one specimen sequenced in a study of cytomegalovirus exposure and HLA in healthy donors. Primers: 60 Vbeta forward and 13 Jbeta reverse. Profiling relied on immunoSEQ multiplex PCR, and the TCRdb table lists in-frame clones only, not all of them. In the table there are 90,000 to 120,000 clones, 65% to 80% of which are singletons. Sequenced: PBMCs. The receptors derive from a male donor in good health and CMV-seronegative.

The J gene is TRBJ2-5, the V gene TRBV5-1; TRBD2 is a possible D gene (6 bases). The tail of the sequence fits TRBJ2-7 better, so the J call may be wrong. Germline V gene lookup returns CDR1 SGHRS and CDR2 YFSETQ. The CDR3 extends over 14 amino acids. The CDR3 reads CASSLEEGPYEQYF. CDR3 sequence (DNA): TGCGCCAGCAGCTTAGAGGAGGGCCCCTACGAGCAGTACTTC.

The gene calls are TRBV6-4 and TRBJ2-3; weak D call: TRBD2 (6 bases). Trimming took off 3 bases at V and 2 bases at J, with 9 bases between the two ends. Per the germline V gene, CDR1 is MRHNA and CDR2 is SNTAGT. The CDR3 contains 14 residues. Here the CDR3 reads CASSERDHTDTQYF. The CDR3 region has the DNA TGTGCCAGCAGTGAGCGGGACCACACAGATACGCAGTATTTT.

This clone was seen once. As DNA, the CDR3 is TGTGCCAGCAGCGTAGGACTAGCGGGAGTTGTGGGTGAGCAGTTCTTC. It is translated as CASSVGLAGVVGEQFF. The chain has TRBV9 and TRBJ2-1; 12 bases align to TRBD2. The V and J ends lost 0 bases and 9 bases, in that order; junction bases with no gene match: 7. The CDR3 is 16 amino acids. The V gene's germline CDR1 is SGDLS and CDR2 YYNGEE.

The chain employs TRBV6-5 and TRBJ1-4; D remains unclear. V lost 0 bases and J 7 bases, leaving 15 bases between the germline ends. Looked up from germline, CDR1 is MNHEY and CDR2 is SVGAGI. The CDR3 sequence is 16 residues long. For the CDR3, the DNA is TGTGCCAGCAGTTACTCAGCGGACCGGGCACGTGAAAAACTGTTTTTT. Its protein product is CASSYSADRAREKLFF.

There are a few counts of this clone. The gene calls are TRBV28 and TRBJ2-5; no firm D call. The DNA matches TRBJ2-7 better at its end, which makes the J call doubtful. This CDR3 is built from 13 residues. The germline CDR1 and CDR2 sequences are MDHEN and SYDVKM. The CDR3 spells CASSLLPTYEQYF. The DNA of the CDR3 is TGTGCCAGCAGCCTGCTACCTACCTACGAGCAGTACTTC.

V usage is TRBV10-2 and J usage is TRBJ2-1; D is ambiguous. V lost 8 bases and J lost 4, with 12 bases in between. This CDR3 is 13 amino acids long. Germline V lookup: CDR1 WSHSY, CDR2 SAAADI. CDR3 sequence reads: CASSQTEYNEQFF. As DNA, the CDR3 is TGCGCCAGCTCCCAGACTGAGTACAATGAGCAGTTCTTC.

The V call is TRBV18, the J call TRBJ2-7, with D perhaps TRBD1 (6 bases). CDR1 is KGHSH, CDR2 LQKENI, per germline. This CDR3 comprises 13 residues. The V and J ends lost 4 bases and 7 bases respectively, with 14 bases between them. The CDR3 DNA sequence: TGTGCCAGCTCACGGCGACAGGATTTAGAGCAGTACTTC. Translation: CASSRRQDLEQYF. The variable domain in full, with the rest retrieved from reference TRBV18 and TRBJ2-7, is NAGVMQNPRHLVRRRGQEARLRCSPMKGHSHVYWYRQLPEEGLKFMVYLQKENIIDESGMPKERFSAEFPKEGPSILRIQQVVRGDSAAYFCASSRRQDLEQYFGPGTRLTVT.

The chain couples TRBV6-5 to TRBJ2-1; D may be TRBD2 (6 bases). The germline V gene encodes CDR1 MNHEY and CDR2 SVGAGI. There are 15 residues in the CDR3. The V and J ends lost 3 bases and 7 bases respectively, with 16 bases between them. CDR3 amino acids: CASSYFFGSLNEQFF. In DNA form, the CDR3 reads TGTGCCAGCAGTTATTTCTTCGGGAGTTTAAATGAGCAGTTCTTC.

CDR3 in DNA: TGTGCCAGCAGCCCGGAGGGGACAGCCAAAAACATTCAGTACTTC. It yields the protein CASSPEGTAKNIQYF. The chain recombines TRBV9 with TRBJ2-4, with D possibly TRBD2 on 6 matching bases. The CDR3 loop spans 15 amino acids. Trimming took 4 bases from V and 0 from J, leaving 11 bases between them. The V gene's germline CDR1 is SGDLS and CDR2 YYNGEE.

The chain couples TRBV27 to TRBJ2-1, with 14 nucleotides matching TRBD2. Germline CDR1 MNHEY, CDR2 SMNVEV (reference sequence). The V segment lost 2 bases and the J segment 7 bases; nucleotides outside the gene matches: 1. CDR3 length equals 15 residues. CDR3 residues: CASSLGTSGRNEQFF. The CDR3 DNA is TGTGCCAGCAGTTTAGGGACTAGCGGGAGAAATGAGCAGTTCTTC.

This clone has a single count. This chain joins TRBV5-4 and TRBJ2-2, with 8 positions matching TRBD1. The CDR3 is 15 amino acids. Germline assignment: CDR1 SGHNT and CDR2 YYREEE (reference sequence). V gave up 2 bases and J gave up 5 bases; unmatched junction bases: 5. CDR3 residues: CASSFYRGRTGELFF. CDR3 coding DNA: TGTGCCAGCAGCTTTTACAGGGGGAGGACCGGGGAGCTGTTTTTT.

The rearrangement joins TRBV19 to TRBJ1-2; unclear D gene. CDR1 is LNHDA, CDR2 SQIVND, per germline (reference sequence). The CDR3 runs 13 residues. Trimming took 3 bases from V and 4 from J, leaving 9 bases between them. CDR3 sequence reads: CASSMGGIYGYTF. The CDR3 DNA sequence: TGTGCCAGTAGTATGGGAGGGATCTATGGCTACACCTTC.

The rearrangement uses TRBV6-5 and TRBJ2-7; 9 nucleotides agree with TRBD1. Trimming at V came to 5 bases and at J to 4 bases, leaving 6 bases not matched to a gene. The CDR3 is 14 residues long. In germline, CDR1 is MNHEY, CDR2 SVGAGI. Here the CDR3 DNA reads TGTGCCAGCAGTCTGGACAGGGGAAGGTACGAGCAGTACTTC. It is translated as CASSLDRGRYEQYF.

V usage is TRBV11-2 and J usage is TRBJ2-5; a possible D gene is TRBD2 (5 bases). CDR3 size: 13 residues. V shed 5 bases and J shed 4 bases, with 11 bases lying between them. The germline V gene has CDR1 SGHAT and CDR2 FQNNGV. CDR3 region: CASSTWTGETQYF. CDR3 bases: TGTGCCAGCAGCACCTGGACTGGAGAGACCCAGTACTTC.

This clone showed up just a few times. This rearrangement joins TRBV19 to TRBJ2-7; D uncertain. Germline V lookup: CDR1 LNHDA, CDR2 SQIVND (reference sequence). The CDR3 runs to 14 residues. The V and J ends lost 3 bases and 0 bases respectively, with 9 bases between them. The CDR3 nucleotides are TGTGCCAGTAGTATGTCGCAGGACTCCTACGAGCAGTACTTC. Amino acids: CASSMSQDSYEQYF.

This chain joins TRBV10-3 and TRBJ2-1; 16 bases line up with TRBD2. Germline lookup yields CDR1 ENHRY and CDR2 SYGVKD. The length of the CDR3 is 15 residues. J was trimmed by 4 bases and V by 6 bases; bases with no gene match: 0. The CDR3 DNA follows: TGTGCCATCAGGGGACTAGCGGGAGGGTACAATGAGCAGTTCTTC. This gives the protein CAIRGLAGGYNEQFF.

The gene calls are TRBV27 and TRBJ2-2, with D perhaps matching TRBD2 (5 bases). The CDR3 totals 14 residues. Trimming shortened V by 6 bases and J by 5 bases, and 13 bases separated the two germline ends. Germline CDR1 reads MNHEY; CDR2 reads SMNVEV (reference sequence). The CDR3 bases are TGTGCCAGCAGCCCCCGCGGGTTGACCGGGGAGCTGTTTTTT. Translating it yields CASSPRGLTGELFF.